Sequencing of this TCR beta chain was carried out in a study of vaccination effects on CD4 cells after COVID-19. Study results and caveats: Only a single clone (1 of 255 vaccine-induced clones in healthy vaccinees) cross-reacted with common cold coronaviruses. Marked clonal contraction of both clone types appeared late after vaccination.

The germline V gene encodes CDR1 SQVTM and CDR2 ANQGSEA. Trimming shortened V by 4 bases and J by 0 bases, and 18 bases separated the two germline ends. The CDR3 is 16 residues long. Comment on this clone: The target antigen is unknown.

Viral peptide pool expansion of antigen-specific CD4+ T cells preceded sequencing in the ViraFEST assay. Culture lasted roughly 9 days before CD4+ T cell isolation. Having tested negative for nucleocapsid antibodies, the vaccine recipients showed no prior SARS-CoV-2 infection. Replacing half the medium with IL-2 medium was done on days 3 and 7. Generated by immunoSEQ multiplex PCR, the TCRdb table keeps only in-frame clones and is missing some. The data hold approximately 50,000 clones, with roughly three quarters observed a single time. The sequence was obtained from a human donor who received a COVID-19 vaccine. Specimen: CD4+ T cells from PBMCs cultured with HCoV-OC43 spike peptides, collected before COVID-19 vaccination. The subset is: HCoV-OC43 spike overlapping peptide pool stimulation. The chain employs TRBV29-1 and TRBJ1-1; weak D call: TRBD1 (6 bases). The CDR3 reads CSVGGIGGWLNTEAFF. The CDR3 region has the DNA TGCAGCGTTGGGGGGATAGGGGGGTGGTTGAACACTGAAGCTTTCTTT.